This T cell receptor beta chain derives from a study of response to subunit inactivated influenza vaccine. The V gene's germline CDR1 is MNHNS and CDR2 SASEGT. Trimming stripped 6 bases from V and 6 bases from J, with 14 bases between. CDR3 length equals 13 residues. This clonotype was seen a few times. TCRdb passed the RT-PCR reads through MiXCR, listing each CDR3 protein once. The table has over 800,000 distinct CDR3 sequences, approximately 21% seen once. The gene calls are TRBV6-1 and TRBJ1-1; weak D call: TRBD1 (6 bases). The TCR was taken from a man aged 45 to 65 who received an inactivated influenza vaccine. The sample was PBMCs from blood, taken more than 4 days after vaccination. As DNA, the CDR3 is TGTGCCAGCAGGAACGGACAGACGGCTGAAGCTTTCTTT. It specifies CASRNGQTAEAFF.